The sequence of this TCR beta chain was determined in a study of cytomegalovirus exposure and HLA in healthy donors. In the PCR, 60 Vbeta and 13 Jbeta primers were used. Profiled with immunoSEQ multiplex PCR; TCRdb holds only in-frame clones, not every one. The sample holds about 77,000 clones; 75% to 80% are singletons and the top ten take around 3%. Trimming cost V 4 bases and J 8 bases, with 15 bases left between them. The CDR3 covers 14 residues. Germline CDR1 and CDR2: SGHRS and YFSETQ. A word on this clone: Antigen: not known.

The study, taken as a whole, reports: The authors excluded some V segments, including TRBV6-2 and TRBV6-3, as indistinguishable. When presence/absence was analysed, sequencing depth was taken to be roughly uniform across donors.

The TCR originated in a man in his forties in good health and CMV-seronegative. V and J are TRBV5-1 and TRBJ2-2, with a tentative D call TRBD2 (6 bases). The sequenced sample consisted of PBMCs. The CDR3, as DNA: TGCGCCAGCAGCAGCCGGGACTCGGGGGGGGAGCTGTTTTTT. Translation: CASSSRDSGGELFF.